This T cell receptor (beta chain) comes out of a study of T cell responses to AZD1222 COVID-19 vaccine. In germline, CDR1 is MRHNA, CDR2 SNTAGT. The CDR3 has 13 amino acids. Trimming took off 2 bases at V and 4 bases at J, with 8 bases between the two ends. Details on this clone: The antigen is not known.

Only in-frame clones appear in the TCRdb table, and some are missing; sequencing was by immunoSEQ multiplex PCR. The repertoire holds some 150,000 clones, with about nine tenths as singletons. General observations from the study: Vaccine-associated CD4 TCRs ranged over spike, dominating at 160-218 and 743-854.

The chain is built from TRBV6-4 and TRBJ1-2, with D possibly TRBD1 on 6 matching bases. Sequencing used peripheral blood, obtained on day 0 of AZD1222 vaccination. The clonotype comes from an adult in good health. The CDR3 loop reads CASSDAGAYGYTF. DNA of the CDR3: TGTGCCAGCAGTGACGCAGGGGCCTATGGCTACACCTTC.